A single sample is the source of the 22 T cell receptor beta chains below, sequenced in a study of cytomegalovirus exposure and HLA in healthy donors. Repertoires were generated with immunoSEQ multiplex PCR, while TCRdb's copy carries only in-frame clones and drops some. This sample has 200,000 to 250,000 clones; about 88% occur once, and the top ten carry about 11%. The sample taken for sequencing was PBMCs. Source of these receptors: a man aged 18 to 29 in good health and CMV-seropositive.

This clone was counted only a few times. The CDR3 sequence: CASSLGQHEQFF. CDR3 bases: TGTGCCAGCAGCCTCGGACAGCATGAGCAGTTCTTC. This chain links TRBV6-6 with TRBJ2-1, with a weak D call TRBD1 (6 bases). The CDR3 covers 12 residues. CDR1 and CDR2 from the germline V gene are MNHNY and SVGAGI (reference sequence). Between the trimmed V and J ends, which lost 6 bases and 8 bases, there was a span of 11 bases.

The rearrangement links TRBV27 to TRBJ2-5; D not resolved. The CDR3 spans 12 residues. Germline V gene data show CDR1 as MNHEY and CDR2 as SMNVEV (reference sequence). Trimming left V 8 bases short and J 5 bases short, with 12 bases between. The CDR3 nucleotides are TGTGCCAGCGGACGAGGCAGGGAGACCCAGTACTTC. Translated: CASGRGRETQYF.

The chain recombines TRBV28 with TRBJ2-5, with 9 bases matching TRBD1. The CDR3 extends over 13 amino acids. Germline V gives CDR1 MDHEN, CDR2 SYDVKM. J gave up 4 bases and V 6 bases, and 3 bases lay outside the gene matches. The CDR3 protein is CASRDRGLETQYF. The CDR3 region has the DNA TGTGCCAGCAGGGACAGGGGATTAGAGACCCAGTACTTC. The full variable domain, rest sourced from reference TRBV28 and TRBJ2-5, is DVKVTQSSRYLVKRTGEKVFLECVQDMDHENMFWYRQDPGLGLRLIYFSYDVKMKEKGDIPEGYSVSREKKERFSLILESASTNQTSMYLCASRDRGLETQYFGPGTRLLVL.

The chain carries TRBV19 and TRBJ2-7; tentative D call: TRBD1 (6 bases). The CDR3 has 15 amino acids. CDR1 is LNHDA, CDR2 SQIVND, per germline (reference sequence). With 1 base removed from V and 1 base from J, the gap between germline ends came to 11 bases. CDR3 in amino acids: CASSIGTGQSYEQYF. In DNA form, the CDR3 reads TGTGCCAGTAGTATAGGCACCGGACAGTCCTACGAGCAGTACTTC.

A remark on this clone: The DNA is left out, because the CDR3 cannot be placed on it with certainty; the CDR3 is given as TCRdb lists it. The rearrangement joins TRBV6-5 to TRBJ2-4; the table gives TRBD1 as D, unverified against the DNA. The CDR3 comprises 14 residues, both ends counted. CDR1 is MNHEY, CDR2 SVGAGI, per germline. This CDR3 is CASSSSTGRNIQYF.

The chain is built from TRBV4-2 and TRBJ2-4, with D perhaps matching TRBD2 (6 bases). With 1 base removed from V and 9 bases from J, the gap between germline ends came to 16 bases. CDR1 is LGHNA and CDR2 is YNFKEQ in the germline V gene. The CDR3 totals 15 residues. The CDR3 region is CASSQAVGDGGIQYF. The CDR3 bases are TGTGCCAGCAGCCAAGCAGTTGGAGACGGGGGCATTCAGTACTTC.

The chain is built from TRBV7-8 and TRBJ2-1; 13 bases match TRBD2. V shed 5 bases, J shed 10 bases, and the junction held 8 bases outside the gene matches. This CDR3 contains 15 residues. The V gene's germline CDR1 is SGHVS and CDR2 FQNEAQ. CDR3 coding DNA: TGTGCCAGCAGCGAAGGACTAGCGGGAGTTGGAGAGCAGTTCTTC. The encoded protein is CASSEGLAGVGEQFF.

The chain couples TRBV7-2 to TRBJ2-7, with 7 bases lining up with TRBD1. CDR1 is SGHTA and CDR2 is FQGNSA in the germline V gene. J gave up 3 bases and V 6 bases, and 11 bases lay outside the gene matches. The CDR3 loop spans 15 amino acids. CDR3 coding DNA: TGTGCCAGCAGTCTAAAGGGAGCAGGGGGCTACGAGCAGTACTTC. It is translated as CASSLKGAGGYEQYF.

This rearrangement joins TRBV7-3 to TRBJ1-3; D is possibly TRBD1 (5 bases). Germline CDR1 is SGHTA and CDR2 is FQGTGA. This CDR3 spans 15 amino acids. Deletions cut 6 bases from V and 0 bases from J, with 12 bases between. The CDR3 DNA reads TGTGCCAGCAGTCTAGACAGCTTCTCTGGAAACACCATATATTTT. It specifies CASSLDSFSGNTIYF.

This clone occurred a few times. V usage is TRBV10-2 and J usage is TRBJ2-7; unclear D gene. CDR1 is WSHSY, CDR2 SAAADI, per germline. The V gene lost 5 bases and the J gene lost 0 bases, with 11 bases spanning the gap. The CDR3 has 14 amino acids. Here the CDR3 DNA reads TGCGCCAGCAGTTCACTCCTCAGCTCCTACGAGCAGTACTTC. Its protein is CASSSLLSSYEQYF.

The V call is TRBV5-6, the J call TRBJ2-3; 10 nucleotides match TRBD1. Losses at the gene ends were 3 bases for V and 6 bases for J; bases not matched to a gene: 4. The CDR3 extends over 14 amino acids. Germline lookup yields CDR1 SGHDT and CDR2 YYEEEE. DNA for the CDR3: TGTGCCAGCAGCTCCGGGACAGGGGAGGATACGCAGTATTTT. Encoded protein: CASSSGTGEDTQYF.

This sequence joins TRBV27 and TRBJ2-1; 7 nucleotides match TRBD2. V dropped 5 bases and J dropped 7; count of bases not matched to a gene: 11. The CDR3 runs to 15 residues. Germline V gene lookup returns CDR1 MNHEY and CDR2 SMNVEV (reference sequence). The CDR3, as DNA: TGTGCCAGCAGTGCACTCGGGACTACTAAGAATGAGCAGTTCTTC. This codes for CASSALGTTKNEQFF.

The chain employs TRBV11-2 and TRBJ2-1; the D is unclear. This CDR3 spans 16 amino acids. The V gene lost 4 bases and the J gene lost 8 bases, with 21 bases spanning the gap. CDR1 is SGHAT and CDR2 is FQNNGV in the germline V gene. The CDR3 DNA reads TGTGCCAGCAGCTCCCCCCTAGATTCGCGTTATCATGAGCAGTTCTTC. This translates into CASSSPLDSRYHEQFF.

The chain uses TRBV30 and TRBJ2-5; 7 bases match TRBD2. The CDR3 length is 13 residues. Per germline, CDR1 GTSNPN and CDR2 SVGIG (reference sequence). V shed 2 bases and J 2 bases; nucleotides not matched to a gene: 2. The CDR3 reads CAWSPGLQETQYF. The DNA for the CDR3 is TGTGCCTGGAGTCCGGGACTACAAGAGACCCAGTACTTC.

The V and J genes are TRBV7-2 and TRBJ2-7; D perhaps matches TRBD2 (6 bases). Germline assignment: CDR1 SGHTA and CDR2 FQGNSA. V was pared by 1 base and J by 4 bases, with 14 bases between. The CDR3 contains 15 residues. Written as DNA, the CDR3 is TGTGCCAGCAGCTTAGATCGCGGGGTCTCATACGAGCAGTACTTC. Encoded protein: CASSLDRGVSYEQYF.

This rearrangement joins TRBV4-1 to TRBJ2-7; 9 bases fit TRBD1. CDR3 length: 14 residues. CDR1 is MGHRA, CDR2 YSYEKL, per germline. V shed 6 bases, J shed 4 bases, and the junction held 7 bases outside the gene matches. DNA for the CDR3: TGCGCCAGCAGTCAGACGACAGGGGGATACGAGCAGTACTTC. It is translated as CASSQTTGGYEQYF.

This chain uses TRBV19 with TRBJ1-2, with 8 bases aligning to TRBD1. The J segment lost 5 bases and the V segment lost 5 bases, leaving 4 bases of the junction unmatched. This CDR3 contains 13 residues. In germline, CDR1 is LNHDA, CDR2 SQIVND (reference sequence). The CDR3 here is CASSAQGEYGYTF. The CDR3 DNA reads TGTGCCAGTAGTGCACAGGGGGAGTATGGCTACACCTTC.

The gene calls are TRBV7-3 and TRBJ1-2, with D possibly being TRBD1 (6 bases). Trimming took off 4 bases at V and 6 bases at J, with 12 bases between the two ends. This CDR3 has 13 amino acids. Germline CDR1 SGHTA, CDR2 FQGTGA. CDR3 region: CASSSDRRNGYTF. The CDR3 nucleotides read TGTGCCAGCAGCTCGGACAGAAGGAATGGCTACACCTTC.

The CDR3 bases are TGTGCCAGCAGTTCCCTTGTAGTGGAGCAGTTCTTC. This sequence encodes CASSSLVVEQFF. V and J are TRBV2 and TRBJ2-1; D is unclear. The CDR3 runs to 12 residues. V was cut by 5 bases and J by 10 bases, with 12 bases left in between. CDR1 is SNHLY, CDR2 FYNNEI, per germline.

V and J are TRBV19 and TRBJ1-5, with no clear D. Germline lookup yields CDR1 LNHDA and CDR2 SQIVND (reference sequence). CDR3 length equals 16 residues. V was trimmed by 3 bases and J by 2 bases, leaving 14 bases between them. CDR3 protein: CASSIRPPPGNQPQHF. The CDR3 coding sequence is TGTGCCAGTAGTATCCGTCCGCCGCCAGGCAATCAGCCCCAGCATTTT.

This sequence joins TRBV7-2 and TRBJ1-5; D perhaps matches TRBD1 (6 bases). The CDR3 loop spans 14 amino acids. The germline V gene encodes CDR1 SGHTA and CDR2 FQGNSA. Trimming left V 1 base short and J 5 bases short, with 9 bases between. The chain's CDR3 is CASSLVRGDQPQHF. The CDR3 DNA reads TGTGCCAGCAGCTTAGTAAGGGGGGATCAGCCCCAGCATTTT. The entire variable domain, with the rest obtained from reference TRBV7-2 and TRBJ1-5, is as follows: GAGVSQSPSNKVTEKGKDVELRCDPISGHTALYWYRQSLGQGLEFLIYFQGNSAPDKSGLPSDRFSAERTGGSVSTLTIQRTQQEDSAVYLCASSLVRGDQPQHFGDGTRLSIL.

The chain combines TRBV6-5 with TRBJ2-1; TRBD2 matches 10 bases. The junction had 1 base not matched to a gene; V was cut back by 5 bases and J by 3 bases. The CDR3 spans 14 residues. Germline loops: CDR1 MNHEY, CDR2 SVGAGI. CDR3 nucleotide sequence: TGTGCCAGCAGTAGACTAGCGGGCTACAATGAGCAGTTCTTC. It encodes CASSRLAGYNEQFF.